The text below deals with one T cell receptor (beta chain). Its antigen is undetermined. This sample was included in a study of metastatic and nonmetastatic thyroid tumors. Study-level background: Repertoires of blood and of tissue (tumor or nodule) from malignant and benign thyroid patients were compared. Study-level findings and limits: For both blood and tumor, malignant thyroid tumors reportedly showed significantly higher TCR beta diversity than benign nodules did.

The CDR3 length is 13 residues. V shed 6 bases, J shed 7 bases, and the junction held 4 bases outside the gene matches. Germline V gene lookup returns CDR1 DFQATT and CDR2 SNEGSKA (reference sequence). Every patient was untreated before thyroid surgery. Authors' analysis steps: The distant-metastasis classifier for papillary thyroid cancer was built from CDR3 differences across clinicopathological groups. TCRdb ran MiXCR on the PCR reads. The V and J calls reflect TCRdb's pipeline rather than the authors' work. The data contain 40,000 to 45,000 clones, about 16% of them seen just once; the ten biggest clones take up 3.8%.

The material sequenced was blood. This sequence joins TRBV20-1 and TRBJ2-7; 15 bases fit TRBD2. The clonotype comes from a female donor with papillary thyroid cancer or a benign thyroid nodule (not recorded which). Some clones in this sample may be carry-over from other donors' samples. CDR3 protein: CSAPGLAGGEQYF. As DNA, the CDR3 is TGCAGTGCCCCGGGACTAGCGGGGGGTGAGCAGTACTTC.